The next 17 T cell receptor beta chains were all read from a single sample in a study of early T cells in non-severe SARS-CoV-2 infection. TCRdb recomputed calls from the 5' RACE reads with MiXCR, one row per CDR3 protein. The table has more than 60,000 distinct CDR3 sequences, under 15% seen once; the top ten hold about 8.3%. Sequencing was performed on whole blood. These receptors came from an adult who was a healthcare worker with PCR-confirmed SARS-CoV-2 infection or an uninfected control (not recorded which).

The chain couples TRBV3-1 to TRBJ2-2, with unresolved D. CDR1 is LGHDT and CDR2 is YNNKEL in the germline V gene (reference sequence). The CDR3 is 14 residues long. Trimming left V 3 bases short and J 4 bases short, with 9 bases between. The CDR3 nucleotides are TGTGCCAGCAGCCACACACGCACCACCGGGGAGCTGTTTTTT. It specifies CASSHTRTTGELFF.

The rearrangement joins TRBV7-6 to TRBJ2-3; D is ambiguous. Germline values: CDR1 SGHVS, CDR2 FNYEAQ. The CDR3 is 14 residues long. V was shortened by 2 bases and J by 2 bases, with 8 bases between the two germline ends. The CDR3 DNA reads as TGTGCCAGCAGCTTACGCTTGGTCACAGATACGCAGTATTTT. Translated: CASSLRLVTDTQYF.

The chain combines TRBV10-3 with TRBJ2-6; 7 bases align to TRBD2. This CDR3 has 16 amino acids. V was pared by 7 bases and J by 0 bases, with 6 bases of the junction left unmatched. In germline, CDR1 is ENHRY, CDR2 SYGVKD. The CDR3 coding sequence is TGTGCCATCACCGAGGGAGGGATCTCTGGGGCCAACGTCCTGACTTTC. Protein: CAITEGGISGANVLTF.

This clonotype was recorded at least ten times. CDR3 DNA sequence: TGTGCCAGCAGCCAATTGTGGACAGGGCGCACCGGGGAGCTGTTTTTT. The encoded protein is CASSQLWTGRTGELFF. The chain carries TRBV14 and TRBJ2-2; TRBD1 agrees at 8 bases. CDR1 and CDR2 from the germline V gene are SGHDN and FVKESK. The CDR3 totals 16 residues. Trimming at V came to 2 bases and at J to 4 bases, leaving 6 bases not matched to a gene.

The J gene is TRBJ2-3, the V gene TRBV11-2, with D perhaps matching TRBD1 (5 bases). There are 13 residues in the CDR3. Germline CDR1 is SGHAT and CDR2 is FQNNGV. V lost 5 bases and J 2 bases, leaving 8 bases between the germline ends. The CDR3 sequence: CASSRGYTDTQYF. Here the CDR3 DNA reads TGTGCCAGCAGCAGGGGATACACAGATACGCAGTATTTT.

In its sample, this clonotype was seen many times. The chain recombines TRBV18 with TRBJ2-7; 9 nucleotides line up with TRBD1. Germline CDR1 KGHSH, CDR2 LQKENI. Losses at the gene ends were 0 bases for V and 4 bases for J; bases not matched to a gene: 4. The CDR3 runs to 15 residues. CDR3 protein: CASSPPGTGRYEQYF. Here the CDR3 DNA reads TGTGCCAGCTCACCACCCGGGACAGGGAGGTACGAGCAGTACTTC.

This chain connects TRBV4-1 to TRBJ2-7; D may be TRBD1 (5 bases). V shed 6 bases and J shed 2 bases, with 11 bases lying between them. The CDR3 consists of 13 residues. CDR1 is MGHRA and CDR2 is YSYEKL in the germline V gene. The CDR3 bases are TGCGCCAGCAGTCCCATAGGGGCCTACGAGCAGTACTTC. It codes for CASSPIGAYEQYF.

The gene calls are TRBV5-1 and TRBJ2-7, with D unresolved. Germline CDR1 and CDR2: SGHRS and YFSETQ. The V end lost 1 base, the J end lost 3 bases, and 11 bases lay between the germline ends. The CDR3 totals 14 residues. DNA of the CDR3: TGCGCCAGCAGCTTGAAGACGGGTGTCTACGAGCAGTACTTC. This sequence encodes CASSLKTGVYEQYF.

This clonotype showed up just a few times. The rearrangement links TRBV9 to TRBJ2-2, with TRBD2 matching over 11 bases. The CDR3 sequence is 16 residues long. CDR1 and CDR2 from the germline V gene are SGDLS and YYNGEE. Losses at the gene ends were 4 bases for V and 6 bases for J; bases not matched to a gene: 8. Here the CDR3 reads CASSPSNSGRAGELFF. The DNA of the CDR3 is TGTGCCAGCAGCCCCTCGAATAGCGGGAGGGCCGGGGAGCTGTTTTTT.

This clonotype was observed many times. The V and J genes are TRBV10-3 and TRBJ1-1; D possibly corresponds to TRBD1 (6 bases). The germline V and J ends were trimmed by 0 bases and 11 bases, with 7 bases remaining between them. CDR3 length equals 11 residues. Germline V gene sequence: CDR1 ENHRY, CDR2 SYGVKD. CDR3 region: CAISESGAAFF. The CDR3 coding sequence is TGTGCCATCAGTGAGTCGGGGGCGGCTTTCTTT.

This clonotype occurred a few times. CDR3 protein: CSVRTGRAEATGELFF. CDR3 bases: TGCAGCGTTCGCACAGGCAGGGCGGAGGCGACCGGGGAGCTGTTTTTT. This sequence joins TRBV29-1 and TRBJ2-2; either TRBD1 or TRBD2 may supply D (5 bases each). Germline V gives CDR1 SQVTM, CDR2 ANQGSEA. There are 16 residues in the CDR3. V gave up 5 bases and J gave up 5 bases, with 21 bases separating them.

A remark on this clonotype: Mismatch with germline at one junction end may stem from a read error. The rearrangement uses TRBV7-7 and TRBJ2-7; D may be TRBD2 (6 bases). Looked up from germline, CDR1 is SSHAT and CDR2 is FNYEAQ (reference sequence). This CDR3 is 12 amino acids long. CDR3 loop: CASRRAYYEQYF. The CDR3 DNA reads as TGTGCTAGCAGGAGGGCCTACTACGAGCAGTACTTC.

This clonotype was recorded many times. The chain joins TRBV12-3 or TRBV12-4 to TRBJ2-7; 10 positions agree with TRBD1. The CDR3 is made up of 14 amino acids. Trimming cost V 5 bases and J 3 bases; bases outside gene matches: 4. This CDR3 reads CASSGDRGYYEQYF. DNA of the CDR3: TGTGCCAGCAGTGGGGACAGGGGATACTACGAGCAGTACTTC.

This clonotype turned up a few times. The chain links TRBV11-3 to TRBJ1-5; tentative D call: TRBD1 (6 bases). Germline CDR1 and CDR2: SGHNT and YENEEA. V was trimmed by 6 bases and J by 2 bases, leaving 14 bases between them. The CDR3 extends over 15 amino acids. The CDR3 DNA reads as TGTGCCAGCAGGGGACCGACAGGCCGCAATCAGCCCCAGCATTTT. Translation gives CASRGPTGRNQPQHF. The full variable domain, with the rest looked up from reference TRBV11-3 and TRBJ1-5, is EAGVVQSPRYKIIEKKQPVAFWCNPISGHNTLYWYLQNLGQGPELLIRYENEEAVDDSQLPKDRFSAERLKGVDSTLKIQPAELGDSAVYLCASRGPTGRNQPQHFGDGTRLSIL.

This clonotype has a handful of counts. The V gene is TRBV27, the J gene TRBJ2-7; the D is unclear. V shed 10 bases and J shed 2 bases, with 12 bases lying between them. This CDR3 comprises 12 residues. CDR1 MNHEY and CDR2 SMNVEV come from the germline V gene (reference sequence). DNA for the CDR3: TGTGCCACCGGTGCCTTACCCTACGAGCAGTACTTC. Protein product: CATGALPYEQYF.

Sample share makes this clonotype medium-sized. The CDR3: CASSLDMVVSTDTQYF. CDR3 nucleotide sequence: TGCGCCAGCAGCTTGGATATGGTCGTGAGTACAGATACGCAGTATTTT. The rearrangement uses TRBV5-1 and TRBJ2-3; D unresolved. Germline values: CDR1 SGHRS, CDR2 YFSETQ. CDR3 length: 16 residues. Trimming pared 0 bases from V and 3 bases from J, leaving 14 bases between.

The chain carries TRBV12-3 or TRBV12-4 and TRBJ1-2, with D hard to call. This CDR3 spans 15 amino acids. V was shortened by 6 bases and J by 1 base, with 15 bases between the two germline ends. The CDR3 sequence is CASSHPLRVNYGYTF. CDR3 sequence (DNA): TGTGCCAGCAGCCACCCACTGAGAGTTAACTATGGCTACACCTTC.